This T cell receptor beta chain was sequenced during a study of blood T cell repertoires in COVID-19. Turning to the study itself: The study drew acute and convalescent COVID-19 samples from the United States, Italy and Spain. Sources were T cells, B-cell-depleted T cells, or PBMCs; the material itself was cDNA or gDNA.

Per the original data handling: Amplification with reference gene primers provided the estimates of nucleated cell counts. Repertoires were generated with immunoSEQ multiplex PCR, while TCRdb's copy carries only in-frame clones and drops some. The V and J calls and the clone size are those of that table, but D and trimming were determined from the DNA. Among about 210,000 clones listed, about 90% were seen once. CDR1 LNHDA and CDR2 SQIVND come from the germline V gene (reference sequence). The CDR3 is 15 residues long. V lost 1 base, J lost 4 bases, and 4 bases stayed unmatched. The rearrangement joins TRBV19 to TRBJ2-7; 10 bases map to TRBD2. The clonotype was recovered from a man aged 30 to 45 with acute or convalescent COVID-19. Sequencing was carried out using peripheral blood. The CDR3 reads CASSIGSGGTYEQYF. As DNA, the CDR3 is TGTGCCAGTAGTATAGGTAGCGGGGGGACTTACGAGCAGTACTTC.